The 22 T cell receptor beta chains below were found in one sample sequenced in a study of blood T cell repertoires in COVID-19. Clones were read by immunoSEQ multiplex PCR, and TCRdb kept only the in-frame ones, dropping some. The table lists 200,000 to 250,000 clones, approximately 81% of them singletons. Source material: peripheral blood. The receptors shown here come from a middle-aged man who had recovered from COVID-19.

The chain links TRBV9 to TRBJ1-1, with 7 nucleotides matching TRBD1. This CDR3 spans 14 amino acids. Germline trimming cut 3 bases from V and 4 bases from J; bases unmatched to any gene: 6. CDR1 and CDR2 (germline): SGDLS, YYNGEE. The CDR3 DNA follows: TGTGCCAGCAGCGCGGACAGGCAACTCACTGAAGCTTTCTTT. Its translation is CASSADRQLTEAFF.

The chain uses TRBV28 and TRBJ2-7; 7 bases line up with TRBD1. Trimming at V came to 5 bases and at J to 2 bases, leaving 9 bases not matched to a gene. Germline CDR1 is MDHEN and CDR2 is SYDVKM. The CDR3 runs 15 residues. As DNA, the CDR3 is TGTGCCAGCAGTCCAGGACAGGCTCCGACCTACGAGCAGTACTTC. Its protein product is CASSPGQAPTYEQYF.

The rearrangement joins TRBV14 to TRBJ1-3; 8 nucleotides line up with TRBD1. CDR1 is SGHDN, CDR2 FVKESK, per germline. Unmatched junction bases numbered 9, after V lost 2 bases and J lost 0 bases. The CDR3 has 18 amino acids. The CDR3 sequence is CASSQPGQGGSSGNTIYF. The CDR3 DNA sequence: TGTGCCAGCAGCCAACCCGGACAGGGAGGGAGCTCTGGAAACACCATATATTTT.

V gene TRBV5-1 combines with J gene TRBJ2-7; 9 positions match TRBD1. The CDR3 spans 15 residues. J was trimmed by 2 bases and V by 1 base; bases with no gene match: 4. Germline V gene lookup returns CDR1 SGHRS and CDR2 YFSETQ. In DNA form, the CDR3 reads TGCGCCAGCAGCTTGTCAGGACAGGGGCCCTACGAGCAGTACTTC. Translating it yields CASSLSGQGPYEQYF.

The chain has TRBV5-1 and TRBJ2-5; D is perhaps TRBD2 (6 bases). Trimming took off 1 base at V and 9 bases at J, with 13 bases between the two ends. Germline-derived CDR1 and CDR2 are SGHRS and YFSETQ. The CDR3 is 13 residues long. The CDR3 reads CASSLPGSGAQYF. Written as DNA, the CDR3 is TGCGCCAGCAGCTTGCCTGGGTCGGGAGCCCAGTACTTC.

This rearrangement joins TRBV24-1 to TRBJ1-4; TRBD1 aligns across 12 bases. This CDR3 region has 15 residues. Germline CDR1 reads KGHDR; CDR2 reads SFDVKD. After removal of 4 bases from V and 8 bases from J, the junction contained 4 bases not matched to a gene. The DNA for the CDR3 is TGTGCCACCAGTGAGGCCGGGACAGGGGGCGAAAAACTGTTTTTT. It translates to CATSEAGTGGEKLFF.

The rearrangement links TRBV24-1 to TRBJ2-3; D may be TRBD2 (6 bases). Germline assignment: CDR1 KGHDR and CDR2 SFDVKD. This CDR3 contains 16 residues. Trimming shortened V by 5 bases and J by 2 bases, and 16 bases separated the two germline ends. The CDR3: CATSAIGGPLTDTQYF. As DNA, the CDR3 is TGTGCCACCAGTGCGATCGGAGGGCCCCTCACAGATACGCAGTATTTT.

The chain recombines TRBV27 with TRBJ2-7, with 10 positions matching TRBD1. The CDR3 has 15 amino acids. Trimming cost V 5 bases and J 3 bases; bases outside gene matches: 7. Looked up from germline, CDR1 is MNHEY and CDR2 is SMNVEV (reference sequence). CDR3 sequence: CASSQTTGGFYEQYF. As DNA, the CDR3 is TGTGCCAGCAGTCAAACGACAGGGGGCTTCTACGAGCAGTACTTC.

The V call is TRBV2, the J call TRBJ2-3, with D maybe TRBD2 (5 bases). CDR3 length: 13 amino acids. Trimming stripped 7 bases from V and 0 bases from J, with 8 bases between. CDR1 SNHLY and CDR2 FYNNEI come from the germline V gene. The CDR3 sequence is CASMSGSTDTQYF. The CDR3 DNA follows: TGTGCCAGCATGAGCGGTAGCACAGATACGCAGTATTTT.

The J gene is TRBJ2-7, the V gene TRBV27; 7 nucleotides line up with TRBD1. Germline trimming cut 7 bases from V and 3 bases from J; bases unmatched to any gene: 18. CDR3 length equals 17 residues. Germline V gene lookup returns CDR1 MNHEY and CDR2 SMNVEV (reference sequence). The CDR3 region has the DNA TGTGCCAGCAAAAGAAGGCCCAGCCAGGGGGTGCACTACGAGCAGTACTTC. Residues: CASKRRPSQGVHYEQYF.

The chain couples TRBV2 to TRBJ1-5; D is unresolved. The CDR3 is 15 residues long. Germline values: CDR1 SNHLY, CDR2 FYNNEI. Trimming took 4 bases from V and 2 from J, leaving 12 bases between them. DNA for the CDR3: TGTGCCAGCAGTGTTACAGCCCTTGGCAATCAGCCCCAGCATTTT. Its protein is CASSVTALGNQPQHF. The full variable domain, in which reference TRBV2 and TRBJ1-5 provide the parts outside the CDR3, is EPEVTQTPSHQVTQMGQEVILRCVPISNHLYFYWYRQILGQKVEFLVSFYNNEISEKSEIFDDQFSVERPDGSNFTLKIRSTKLEDSAMYFCASSVTALGNQPQHFGDGTRLSIL.

Here the CDR3 reads CASREAGSTDTQYF. Written as DNA, the CDR3 is TGTGCCAGTAGGGAGGCGGGGAGCACAGATACGCAGTATTTT. The genes are TRBV19 and TRBJ2-3; D is possibly TRBD2 (6 bases). The CDR3 runs 14 residues. With 6 bases removed from V and 0 bases from J, the gap between germline ends came to 10 bases. Looked up from germline, CDR1 is LNHDA and CDR2 is SQIVND (reference sequence). Supplemented by reference TRBV19 and TRBJ2-3, the full variable domain reads DGGITQSPKYLFRKEGQNVTLSCEQNLNHDAMYWYRQDPGQGLRLIYYSQIVNDFQKGDIAEGYSVSREKKESFPLTVTSAQKNPTAFYLCASREAGSTDTQYFGPGTRLTVL.

This sequence joins TRBV5-8 and TRBJ2-5; tentatively, D is TRBD1 (6 bases). Germline values: CDR1 SGHTS, CDR2 YDEGEE. CDR3 length: 13 residues. Trimming pared 3 bases from V and 3 bases from J, leaving 9 bases between. The CDR3 DNA follows: TGTGCCAGCAGCTCCCGGGACAAAGAGACCCAGTACTTC. Protein sequence: CASSSRDKETQYF.

The CDR3 DNA reads as TGTGCCAGCAGTTCCTCGGGTGGGGGACAGGGCTATGGCTACACCTTC. Translation: CASSSSGGGQGYGYTF. The rearrangement joins TRBV28 to TRBJ1-2; 9 bases align to TRBD1. V gave up 4 bases and J gave up 4 bases; unmatched junction bases: 10. The CDR3 is made up of 16 amino acids. Germline CDR1 is MDHEN and CDR2 is SYDVKM.

CDR3 amino acids: CAWSVQGYGYTF. CDR3 sequence (DNA): TGTGCCTGGAGTGTTCAGGGCTATGGCTACACCTTC. The genes are TRBV30 and TRBJ1-2; D is possibly TRBD1 (5 bases). Germline lookup yields CDR1 GTSNPN and CDR2 SVGIG (reference sequence). This CDR3 spans 12 amino acids. Between the trimmed V and J ends, which lost 0 bases and 4 bases, there was a span of 6 bases.

The chain has TRBV27 and TRBJ2-4; 8 bases match TRBD1. CDR3 length: 14 amino acids. Germline V gene sequence: CDR1 MNHEY, CDR2 SMNVEV (reference sequence). The ends lost 4 bases at V and 8 bases at J; junction bases unmatched: 7. As DNA, the CDR3 is TGTGCCAGCAGTTACGCGACAGGGGTTGACATTCAGTACTTC. It translates to CASSYATGVDIQYF.

The J gene is TRBJ2-5, the V gene TRBV3-1 (or the pseudogene TRBV3-2); the D gene is possibly TRBD2 (6 bases). CDR3 length: 15 residues. The germline V gene encodes CDR1 LGHDT and CDR2 YNNKEL (reference sequence). V was pared by 1 base and J by 5 bases, with 14 bases between. CDR3 DNA: TGTGCCAGCAGCCAAGTAGGTGGGAGGCAGGAGACCCAGTACTTC. Protein product: CASSQVGGRQETQYF.

This chain joins TRBV27 and TRBJ2-1; D unclear. The V gene lost 5 bases and the J gene lost 9 bases, with 14 bases spanning the gap. This CDR3 is 13 amino acids long. CDR1 MNHEY and CDR2 SMNVEV come from the germline V gene (reference sequence). The DNA for the CDR3 is TGTGCCAGCAGTCTGATACCGGTCCGTGAGCAGTTCTTC. Translation: CASSLIPVREQFF.

V usage is TRBV5-4 and J usage is TRBJ1-5; TRBD1 aligns across 9 bases. Germline trimming cut 4 bases from V and 4 bases from J; bases unmatched to any gene: 3. The CDR3 runs to 14 residues. CDR1 SGHNT and CDR2 YYREEE come from the germline V gene (reference sequence). The CDR3 is CASSAGTGNQPQHF. The CDR3 coding sequence is TGTGCCAGCAGCGCCGGGACAGGGAATCAGCCCCAGCATTTT. The full variable domain, in which reference TRBV5-4 and TRBJ1-5 provide the parts outside the CDR3, is ETGVTQSPTHLIKTRGQQVTLRCSSQSGHNTVSWYQQALGQGPQFIFQYYREEENGRGNFPPRFSGLQFPNYSSELNVNALELDDSALYLCASSAGTGNQPQHFGDGTRLSIL.

The J gene is TRBJ2-1, the V gene TRBV6-5; 14 nucleotides align to TRBD2. J lost 7 bases, V lost 6 bases, and 2 bases had no gene match. The length of the CDR3 is 14 residues. The V gene's germline CDR1 is MNHEY and CDR2 SVGAGI. CDR3 bases: TGTGCCAGCAGGGGACTAGCGGGAGAAAATGAGCAGTTCTTC. It specifies CASRGLAGENEQFF.

A single count supports this clone. The chain has TRBV7-9 and TRBJ1-1; TRBD1 might be the D (5 bases). The CDR3 has 14 residues. V lost 1 base, J lost 1 base, and 7 bases lay in between. Germline-derived CDR1 and CDR2 are SEHNR and FQNEAQ (reference sequence). The CDR3: CASSLGGWNTEAFF. In DNA, the CDR3 is TGTGCCAGCAGCTTAGGGGGCTGGAACACTGAAGCTTTCTTT.

This clone was recorded only once. This chain joins TRBV4-2 and TRBJ2-1; D is unclear. CDR1 and CDR2 (germline): LGHNA, YNFKEQ. Trimming took off 0 bases at V and 3 bases at J, with 3 bases between the two ends. The CDR3 sequence is 13 residues long. The DNA of the CDR3 is TGTGCCAGCAGCCAAGACTTCTACAATGAGCAGTTCTTC. Its protein product is CASSQDFYNEQFF.